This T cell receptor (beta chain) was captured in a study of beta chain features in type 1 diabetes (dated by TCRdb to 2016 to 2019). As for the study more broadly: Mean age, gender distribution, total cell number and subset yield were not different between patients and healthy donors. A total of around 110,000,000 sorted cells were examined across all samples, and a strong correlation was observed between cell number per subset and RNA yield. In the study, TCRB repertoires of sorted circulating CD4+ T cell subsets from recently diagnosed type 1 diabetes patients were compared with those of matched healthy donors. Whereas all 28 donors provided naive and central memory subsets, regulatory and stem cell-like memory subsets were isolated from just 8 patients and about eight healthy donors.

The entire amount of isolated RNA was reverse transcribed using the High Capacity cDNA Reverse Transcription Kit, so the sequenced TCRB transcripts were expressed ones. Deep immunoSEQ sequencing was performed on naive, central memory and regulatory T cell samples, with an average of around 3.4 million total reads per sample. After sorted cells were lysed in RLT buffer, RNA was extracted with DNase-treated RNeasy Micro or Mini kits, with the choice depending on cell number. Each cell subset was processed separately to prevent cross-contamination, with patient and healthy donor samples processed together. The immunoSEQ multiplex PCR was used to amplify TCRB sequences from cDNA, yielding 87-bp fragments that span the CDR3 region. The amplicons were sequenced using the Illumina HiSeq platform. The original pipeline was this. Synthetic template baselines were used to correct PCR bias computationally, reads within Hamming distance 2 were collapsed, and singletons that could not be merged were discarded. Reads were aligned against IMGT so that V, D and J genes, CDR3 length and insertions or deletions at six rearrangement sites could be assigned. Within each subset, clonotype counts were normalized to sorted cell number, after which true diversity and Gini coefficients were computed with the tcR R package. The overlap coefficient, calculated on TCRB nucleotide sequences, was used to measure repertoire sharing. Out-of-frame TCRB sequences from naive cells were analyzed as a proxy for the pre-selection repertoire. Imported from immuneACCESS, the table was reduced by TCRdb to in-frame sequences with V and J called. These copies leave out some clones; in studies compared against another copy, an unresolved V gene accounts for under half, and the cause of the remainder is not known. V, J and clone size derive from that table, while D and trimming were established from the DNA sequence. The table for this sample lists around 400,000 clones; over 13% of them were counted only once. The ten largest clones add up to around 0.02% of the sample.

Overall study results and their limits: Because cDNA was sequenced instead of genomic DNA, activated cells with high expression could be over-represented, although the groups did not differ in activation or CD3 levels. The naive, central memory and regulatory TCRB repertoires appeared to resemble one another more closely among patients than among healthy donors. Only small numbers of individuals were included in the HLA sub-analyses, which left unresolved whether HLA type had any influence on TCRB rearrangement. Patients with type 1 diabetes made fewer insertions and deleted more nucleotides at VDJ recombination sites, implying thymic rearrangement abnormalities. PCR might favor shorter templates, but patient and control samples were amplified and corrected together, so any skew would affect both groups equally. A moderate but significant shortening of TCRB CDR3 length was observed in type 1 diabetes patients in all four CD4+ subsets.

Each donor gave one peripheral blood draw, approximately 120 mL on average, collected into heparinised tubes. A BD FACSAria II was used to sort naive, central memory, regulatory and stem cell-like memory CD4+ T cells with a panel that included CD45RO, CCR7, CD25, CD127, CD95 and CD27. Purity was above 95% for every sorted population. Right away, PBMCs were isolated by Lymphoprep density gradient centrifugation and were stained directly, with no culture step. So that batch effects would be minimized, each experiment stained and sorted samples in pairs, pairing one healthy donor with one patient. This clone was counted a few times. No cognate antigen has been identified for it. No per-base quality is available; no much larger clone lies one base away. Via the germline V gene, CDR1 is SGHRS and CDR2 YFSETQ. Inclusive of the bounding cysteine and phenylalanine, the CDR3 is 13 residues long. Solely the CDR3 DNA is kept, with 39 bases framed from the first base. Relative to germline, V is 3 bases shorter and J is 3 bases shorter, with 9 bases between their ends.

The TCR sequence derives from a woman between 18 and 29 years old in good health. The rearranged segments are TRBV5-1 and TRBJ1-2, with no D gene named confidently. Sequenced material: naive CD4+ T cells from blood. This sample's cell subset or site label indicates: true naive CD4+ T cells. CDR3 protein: CASSSLRDYGYTF. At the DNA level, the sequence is TGCGCCAGCAGCTCACTTCGAGACTATGGCTACACCTTC.